Below are 21 T cell receptor beta chains sequenced from a single sample in a study of blood T cell repertoires in COVID-19 (dated by TCRdb to about 2020). Library creation used the immunoSEQ multiplex PCR assay. Imported from immuneACCESS, the table was reduced by TCRdb to in-frame sequences with V and J called. These copies leave out some clones; in studies compared against another copy, an unresolved V gene accounts for under half, and the cause of the remainder is not known. In this sample the table shows roughly 250,000 clones, 81% of which occur a single time. Clones ranked in the top ten supply over 2.5% of the sample. The sample comprised peripheral blood. The receptor source for this set is a woman aged 60 to 75 with active or convalescent COVID-19.

The V gene is TRBV11-3, the J gene TRBJ2-1; 7 bases are a match to TRBD1. CDR3 length: 14 residues. The V segment lost 5 bases and the J segment 3 bases; nucleotides outside the gene matches: 4. Germline V lookup: CDR1 SGHNT, CDR2 YENEEA. CDR3 in amino acids: CASSRDSHYNEQFF. The CDR3 region has the DNA TGTGCCAGCAGCCGGGACAGTCACTACAATGAGCAGTTCTTC.

V and J are TRBV7-2 and TRBJ1-5; TRBD1 matches 8 bases. The CDR3 runs 15 residues. Germline V lookup: CDR1 SGHTA, CDR2 FQGNSA. The J segment lost 5 bases and the V segment lost 1 base, leaving 4 bases of the junction unmatched. The CDR3, as DNA: TGTGCCAGCAGCTTAGGTCAGGGGGCCTATCAGCCCCAGCATTTT. It is translated as CASSLGQGAYQPQHF.

The chain combines TRBV4-3 with TRBJ2-5, with a weak D call TRBD2 (6 bases). Per germline, CDR1 LGHNA and CDR2 YSLEER. The CDR3 loop spans 15 amino acids. Trimming pared 3 bases from V and 1 base from J, leaving 12 bases between. The CDR3 spells CASSQGTPFQETQYF. DNA of the CDR3: TGCGCCAGCAGCCAGGGGACTCCCTTCCAAGAGACCCAGTACTTC.

This clone was seen a few times. This rearrangement joins TRBV7-2 to TRBJ1-1; D gene uncertain. CDR3 length: 13 amino acids. Germline CDR1 SGHTA, CDR2 FQGNSA. V shed 4 bases and J shed 3 bases, with 9 bases lying between them. CDR3 in amino acids: CASSSLSDTEAFF. The DNA for the CDR3 is TGTGCCAGCAGCTCTCTCTCGGACACTGAAGCTTTCTTT.

Written as DNA, the CDR3 is TGTGCCAGCAGCCAAGAGGGACTCATCCTTAACTATGGCTACACCTTC. This codes for CASSQEGLILNYGYTF. The chain combines TRBV3-1 (or the pseudogene TRBV3-2) with TRBJ1-2; D is possibly TRBD1 (5 bases). Trimming shortened V by 0 bases and J by 1 base, and 12 bases separated the two germline ends. The CDR3 runs 16 residues. Germline CDR1 reads LGHDT; CDR2 reads YNNKEL (reference sequence).

This chain joins TRBV19 and TRBJ2-5; 7 nucleotides line up with TRBD1. The junction had 10 bases not matched to a gene; V was cut back by 3 bases and J by 3 bases. This CDR3 region has 16 residues. CDR1 and CDR2 (germline): LNHDA, SQIVND (reference sequence). Here the CDR3 reads CASSISDRVTKETQYF. CDR3 in DNA: TGTGCCAGTAGTATTTCTGACAGGGTAACCAAAGAGACCCAGTACTTC.

The CDR3 DNA reads as TGTGCCAGCTCACCAAACAGCGGGGGGGCTGAAGAGACCCAGTACTTC. Translated: CASSPNSGGAEETQYF. This chain uses TRBV18 with TRBJ2-5, with 10 bases that match TRBD2. V was pared by 2 bases and J by 3 bases, with 6 bases of the junction left unmatched. This CDR3 has 16 amino acids. Germline values: CDR1 KGHSH, CDR2 LQKENI.

The chain employs TRBV6-2 or TRBV6-3 and TRBJ2-1, with 14 positions matching TRBD2. The V gene end was trimmed by 0 bases and the J gene end by 4 bases; junction bases not matched to a gene: 2. Germline V CDR1 and CDR2: MNHEY, SVGEGT. This CDR3 has 17 residues. CDR3 region: CASSYSGTSGGYNEQFF. CDR3 nucleotides: TGTGCCAGCAGTTACTCGGGGACTAGCGGGGGTTACAATGAGCAGTTCTTC.

This chain connects TRBV4-2 to TRBJ1-1; 10 nucleotides agree with TRBD1. J was trimmed by 7 bases and V by 3 bases; bases with no gene match: 11. Germline CDR1 LGHNA, CDR2 YNFKEQ. CDR3 length: 16 residues. The CDR3 is CASSQWGTGVSGEAFF. CDR3 bases: TGTGCCAGCAGCCAGTGGGGGACAGGGGTAAGCGGTGAAGCTTTCTTT.

The genes are TRBV9 and TRBJ2-3; 8 bases agree with TRBD1. V was pared by 1 base and J by 4 bases, with 8 bases of the junction left unmatched. The CDR3 is 16 residues long. From germline, CDR1 is SGDLS and CDR2 YYNGEE. The CDR3 sequence: CASSVRVRGPADTQYF. The DNA for the CDR3 is TGTGCCAGCAGCGTAAGGGTCAGGGGGCCGGCAGATACGCAGTATTTT.

This clone came up a few times. J is TRBJ2-5 and V is TRBV6-5; 11 bases agree with TRBD2. V shed 7 bases, J shed 3 bases, and the junction held 4 bases outside the gene matches. This CDR3 region has 14 residues. The germline V gene encodes CDR1 MNHEY and CDR2 SVGAGI. Here the CDR3 DNA reads TGTGCCAGCACTGTGACTAGCGGGGAAGAGACCCAGTACTTC. It codes for CASTVTSGEETQYF.

The J gene is TRBJ1-6, the V gene TRBV2, with no clear D. The V gene lost 1 base and the J gene lost 0 bases, with 7 bases spanning the gap. CDR3 length equals 16 residues. The germline gives CDR1 SNHLY, CDR2 FYNNEI. CDR3 DNA sequence: TGTGCCAGCAGTGAAGGTGCCAGCTCCTATAATTCACCCCTCCACTTT. It encodes CASSEGASSYNSPLHF.

The chain joins TRBV6-2 or TRBV6-3 to TRBJ1-6, with D maybe TRBD1 (6 bases). CDR1 and CDR2 (germline): MNHEY, SVGEGT. V was cut by 0 bases and J by 10 bases, with 13 bases left in between. The CDR3 runs 15 residues. CDR3 DNA: TGTGCCAGCAGTTACTCCGGCCAGGGGTCGTCACCCCTCCACTTT. Encoded protein: CASSYSGQGSSPLHF.

This chain joins TRBV10-3 and TRBJ2-3, with 7 positions matching TRBD1. With 2 bases clipped from V and 2 bases from J, the junction kept 7 bases outside the gene matches. CDR3 length: 16 amino acids. In germline, CDR1 is ENHRY, CDR2 SYGVKD. CDR3 loop: CAISEDFGQVTDTQYF. The CDR3 DNA follows: TGTGCCATCAGTGAGGACTTTGGACAGGTCACAGATACGCAGTATTTT.

The sample holds a few counts of this clone. The V gene is TRBV11-2, the J gene TRBJ1-5, with 9 bases aligning to TRBD1. The CDR3 sequence is 13 residues long. Germline-derived CDR1 and CDR2 are SGHAT and FQNNGV. The junction had 3 bases not matched to a gene; V was cut back by 5 bases and J by 7 bases. CDR3 nucleotides: TGTGCCAGCAGCCCGGACAGGGGACAGCCCCAGCATTTT. Its protein product is CASSPDRGQPQHF.

The rearrangement uses TRBV2 and TRBJ1-1; D gene uncertain. V was cut by 5 bases and J by 1 base, with 8 bases left in between. Germline loops: CDR1 SNHLY, CDR2 FYNNEI. The CDR3 totals 13 residues. This CDR3 reads CASSPRGNTEAFF. CDR3 nucleotide sequence: TGTGCCAGCAGTCCACGGGGGAACACTGAAGCTTTCTTT. The full variable domain, in which reference TRBV2 and TRBJ1-1 provide the parts outside the CDR3, is EPEVTQTPSHQVTQMGQEVILRCVPISNHLYFYWYRQILGQKVEFLVSFYNNEISEKSEIFDDQFSVERPDGSNFTLKIRSTKLEDSAMYFCASSPRGNTEAFFGQGTRLTVV.

The CDR3 DNA reads as TGTGCCAGCAGCTTAGATGACGGACCGGGGGGCTACGAGCAGTACTTC. It specifies CASSLDDGPGGYEQYF. V gene TRBV11-2 combines with J gene TRBJ2-7; 7 positions agree with TRBD2. The CDR3 sequence is 16 residues long. The ends lost 0 bases at V and 3 bases at J; junction bases unmatched: 8. Germline CDR1 reads SGHAT; CDR2 reads FQNNGV.

The chain is built from TRBV7-9 and TRBJ1-1; D remains unclear. Germline V gene lookup returns CDR1 SEHNR and CDR2 FQNEAQ (reference sequence). The CDR3 covers 13 residues. Between the trimmed V and J ends, which lost 5 bases and 5 bases, there was a span of 12 bases. In DNA form, the CDR3 reads TGTGCCAGCAGCATAGAAACCGGGACTGAAGCTTTCTTT. Translated: CASSIETGTEAFF.

J is TRBJ2-2 and V is TRBV6-5; TRBD1 might be the D (6 bases). Germline CDR1 reads MNHEY; CDR2 reads SVGAGI. The V and J ends lost 5 bases and 6 bases respectively, with 13 bases between them. There are 14 residues in the CDR3. The CDR3 region has the DNA TGTGCCAGCAGTCCCAACAGGGCGCCCGGGGAGCTGTTTTTT. This gives the protein CASSPNRAPGELFF.

The chain is built from TRBV19 and TRBJ2-1; TRBD2 might be the D (6 bases). V was clipped by 5 bases and J by 4 bases, with 12 bases between them. Germline CDR1 reads LNHDA; CDR2 reads SQIVND (reference sequence). The CDR3 consists of 14 residues. CDR3 amino acids: CASSPRDLYNEQFF. In DNA, the CDR3 is TGTGCCAGTAGTCCCCGGGACTTGTACAATGAGCAGTTCTTC.

The chain is built from TRBV7-6 and TRBJ1-2; unclear D gene. V dropped 4 bases and J dropped 4 bases, with 4 bases sitting between them. The CDR3 runs to 11 residues. Germline lookup yields CDR1 SGHVS and CDR2 FNYEAQ. The CDR3 DNA reads as TGTGCCAGCAGCTCCTCCTATGGCTACACCTTC. Protein product: CASSSSYGYTF.